Presented here are 26 T cell receptor beta chains from one specimen sequenced in a study of Tregs in tolerant kidney transplant recipients. TCRdb's copy holds only in-frame clones and misses some; the assay was immunoSEQ multiplex PCR. The sample totals tens of thousands of clones. The sequenced sample was CD4+ T cells from blood, obtained before the transplant. These receptors all stem from a human donor who received a combined kidney and bone marrow transplant.

A remark on this clone: The DNA ends 3 residues before the CDR3 does, and the rest of the CDR3 is filled in from the germline J gene. The chain joins TRBV19 to TRBJ1-5; D is perhaps TRBD1 (6 bases). The germline V gene encodes CDR1 LNHDA and CDR2 SQIVND (reference sequence). This CDR3 is 15 amino acids long. V was pared by 7 bases and J by 1 base, with 14 bases between. The CDR3 reads CASIGTPRSNQPQHF. CDR3 DNA (partial): TGTGCCAGTATCGGGACACCCCGGAGCAATCAGCCC.

As to this clone: Read coverage stops 3 residues before the CDR3 terminus; the germline J gene supplies the remainder. The chain uses TRBV2 and TRBJ2-3; 11 bases agree with TRBD2. With 6 bases clipped from V and 0 bases from J, the junction kept 8 bases outside the gene matches. The germline CDR1 and CDR2 sequences are SNHLY and FYNNEI. CDR3 size: 17 residues. The CDR3 sequence: CASSGTSGLPSTDTQYF. The part of the CDR3 DNA that was read is TGTGCCAGCAGCGGGACTAGCGGCCTCCCTAGCACAGATACG.

Turning to this clone: The observed sequence ends 3 residues before the CDR3 terminus, with the missing tail filled in from the germline J gene. This chain uses TRBV10-3 with TRBJ2-4, with a tentative D call TRBD1 (6 bases). V shed 3 bases and J shed 5 bases, with 8 bases lying between them. This CDR3 region has 13 residues. Germline CDR1 reads ENHRY; CDR2 reads SYGVKD. CDR3 DNA, as far as it was read: TGTGCCATCAGTGAAGGGGGACAAAACATT. Translating gives CAISEGGQNI. From start to end, the CDR3 is CAISEGGQNIQYF.

In regard to this clone: Coverage ceases 3 residues before the CDR3 finishes, and the germline J gene fills in the end. This chain links TRBV11-2 with TRBJ2-1; TRBD2 aligns across 9 bases. J lost 2 bases, V lost 2 bases, and 1 base had no gene match. In germline, CDR1 is SGHAT, CDR2 FQNNGV. There are 15 residues in the CDR3. CDR3 region: CASSLQRGAYNEQFF. The part of the CDR3 DNA that was read is TGTGCCAGCAGCTTACAGCGGGGGGCCTACAATGAG.

A note on this clone: The observed sequence ends 3 residues before the CDR3 terminus, with the missing tail filled in from the germline J gene. J is TRBJ2-5 and V is TRBV20-1; no definite D call. Germline values: CDR1 DFQATT, CDR2 SNEGSKA (reference sequence). The CDR3 totals 11 residues. V was pared by 2 bases and J by 3 bases, with 4 bases between. The CDR3 protein is CSARLKETQYF. The DNA read from the CDR3 is TGCAGTGCTAGACTAAAAGAGACC.

CDR3: CASSTSIGGYTEAFF. The sequenced part of the CDR3 DNA is TGTGCCAGCAGCACGTCCATCGGGGGGTACACTGAA. This chain joins TRBV7-2 and TRBJ1-1, with TRBD1 as a possible D gene (5 bases). The CDR3 end lies 3 residues beyond the end of the read and is filled in from the germline J gene. The V end was cut by 5 bases, the J end by 3 bases, with 16 bases between. The CDR3 runs 15 residues. Germline CDR1 SGHTA, CDR2 FQGNSA.

In the case of this clone: Read sequence stops 3 residues before the CDR3 end, and the germline J gene provides the missing end. The rearrangement joins TRBV20-1 to TRBJ2-3; possible D gene TRBD1, 6 bases. There are 13 residues in the CDR3. CDR1 and CDR2 (germline): DFQATT, SNEGSKA (reference sequence). Trimming cost V 7 bases and J 1 base, with 12 bases left between them. This CDR3 reads CSGGQSGTDTQYF. CDR3 DNA, as far as it was read: TGCAGTGGTGGACAGTCTGGCACAGATACG.

A note on this clone: The CDR3 end falls 3 residues outside the read, so it is completed with the germline J gene. J is TRBJ2-3 and V is TRBV30, with D possibly matching TRBD2 (6 bases). The germline gives CDR1 GTSNPN, CDR2 SVGIG (reference sequence). Trimming stripped 5 bases from V and 2 bases from J, with 14 bases between. The length of the CDR3 is 14 residues. The part of the CDR3 DNA that was read is TGTGCCTGGGCCCCGGGACTCATCACAGATACG. It translates to CAWAPGLITDT. The full CDR3 reads CAWAPGLITDTQYF.

In regard to this clone: The sequence runs out 3 residues before the end of the CDR3; the remainder is reconstructed from the germline J gene. The chain has TRBV7-8 and TRBJ1-5, with 7 bases lining up with TRBD1. CDR1 is SGHVS, CDR2 FQNEAQ, per germline. The J segment lost 4 bases and the V segment lost 4 bases, leaving 7 bases of the junction unmatched. The CDR3 contains 15 residues. CDR3 DNA (partial): TGTGCCAGCAGCTCAGGAACAGGGGCGAATCAGCCC. It codes for CASSSGTGANQP. The full CDR3 protein reads CASSSGTGANQPQHF.

The part of the CDR3 DNA that was read is TGTGCCAGCAGCGCACGAGTGGGGGCGGACTACGAG. Translation gives CASSARVGADYE. The CDR3 reads in full as CASSARVGADYEQYF. The chain combines TRBV7-8 with TRBJ2-7; the D gene is possibly TRBD1 (6 bases). The read stops 3 residues short of the end of the CDR3; the missing end is completed from the germline J gene. V lost 5 bases, J lost 3 bases, and 17 bases lay in between. The CDR3 consists of 15 residues. The germline V gene encodes CDR1 SGHVS and CDR2 FQNEAQ.

Comments on this clone: The CDR3 end falls 3 residues outside the read, so it is completed with the germline J gene. The V gene is TRBV5-6, the J gene TRBJ1-4; D ambiguous. CDR1 SGHDT and CDR2 YYEEEE come from the germline V gene. CDR3 length: 15 residues. The V end was cut by 2 bases, the J end by 3 bases, with 11 bases between. Partial CDR3 DNA: TGTGCCAGCAGCTTCGTTGGTAGGGCTAATGAAAAA. Residues: CASSFVGRANEK. The full-length CDR3 reads as CASSFVGRANEKLFF. Drawing the rest from reference TRBV5-6 and TRBJ1-4, the complete variable domain is DAGVTQSPTHLIKTRGQQVTLRCSPKSGHDTVSWYQQALGQGPQFIFQYYEEEERQRGNFPDRFSGHQFPNYSSELNVNALLLGDSALYLCASSFVGRANEKLFFGSGTQLSVL.

For this clone: The read halts 3 residues ahead of the CDR3 end, with the missing end drawn from the germline J gene. The chain combines TRBV19 with TRBJ2-4; maybe TRBD1 (6 bases). The CDR3 length is 15 residues. Germline V CDR1 and CDR2: LNHDA, SQIVND (reference sequence). V lost 4 bases and J lost 1, with 11 bases in between. CDR3 bases read: TGTGCCAGTAGTACCAGGGGTTGGGCCAAAAACATT. Translation gives CASSTRGWAKNI. The full CDR3 protein reads CASSTRGWAKNIQYF.

On this clone itself: The CDR3 end lies 3 residues beyond the end of the read and is filled in from the germline J gene. The J gene is TRBJ2-7, the V gene TRBV2; tentative D call: TRBD2 (7 bases). The CDR3 has 16 residues. Germline V gene data show CDR1 as SNHLY and CDR2 as FYNNEI. V lost 2 bases, J lost 2 bases, and 16 bases lay in between. The CDR3 region is CASSEIAGRGTYEQYF. The part of the CDR3 DNA that was read is TGTGCCAGCAGTGAAATAGCGGGCAGGGGAACCTACGAG.

Remarks on this clone: The read terminates 3 residues before the CDR3 end, so the remaining end is supplied by the germline J gene. The V and J genes are TRBV7-9 and TRBJ2-1; 11 positions match TRBD2. The germline V gene encodes CDR1 SEHNR and CDR2 FQNEAQ (reference sequence). The CDR3 is 15 residues long. V gave up 6 bases and J gave up 3 bases; unmatched junction bases: 4. CDR3 amino acids: CASSYLAGGYNEQFF. Incomplete CDR3 DNA: TGTGCCAGCAGTTACCTAGCGGGGGGCTACAATGAG.

CDR3 in amino acids: CASSGGANEKLFF. CDR3 DNA (partial): TGTGCCAGCAGTGGGGGGGCTAATGAAAAA. The chain uses TRBV6-1 and TRBJ1-4, with D possibly TRBD1 on 5 matching bases. The CDR3 end falls 3 residues outside the read, so it is completed with the germline J gene. The CDR3 covers 13 residues. Trimming took 4 bases from V and 3 from J, leaving 6 bases between them. CDR1 and CDR2 from the germline V gene are MNHNS and SASEGT.

Details on this clone: The read is 3 residues too short to cover the CDR3 end, so that end is filled in from the germline J gene. This rearrangement joins TRBV5-5 to TRBJ2-5, with a weak D call TRBD2 (6 bases). Trimming cost V 4 bases and J 1 base, with 14 bases left between them. The CDR3 has 15 amino acids. Germline loops: CDR1 SGHKS, CDR2 YYEKEE (reference sequence). CDR3 sequence reads: CASSLGTLPQETQYF. The DNA read from the CDR3 is TGTGCCAGCAGCCTAGGGACTTTGCCCCAAGAGACC.

A note on this clone: The read halts 3 residues ahead of the CDR3 end, with the missing end drawn from the germline J gene. The chain has TRBV18 and TRBJ2-1; maybe TRBD2 (5 bases). The CDR3 spans 14 residues. Trimming took 6 bases from V and 0 from J, leaving 9 bases between them. CDR1 KGHSH and CDR2 LQKENI come from the germline V gene. The chain's CDR3 is CASSASGSYNEQFF. CDR3 DNA, as far as it was read: TGTGCCAGCTCCGCCAGCGGCTCCTACAATGAG. The whole variable domain, remainder taken from reference TRBV18 and TRBJ2-1, is NAGVMQNPRHLVRRRGQEARLRCSPMKGHSHVYWYRQLPEEGLKFMVYLQKENIIDESGMPKERFSAEFPKEGPSILRIQQVVRGDSAAYFCASSASGSYNEQFFGPGTRLTVL.

In regard to this clone: The read comes to an end 3 residues before the CDR3 does, leaving the germline J gene to fill in the end. The chain recombines TRBV19 with TRBJ1-2, with TRBD1 matching over 7 bases. The trim removed 4 bases at V and 2 bases at J, leaving 7 bases unmatched. The CDR3 covers 15 residues. Germline CDR1 is LNHDA and CDR2 is SQIVND (reference sequence). Incomplete CDR3 DNA: TGTGCCAGTAGTACACACACAGGGGAAAACTATGGC. Protein: CASSTHTGENYG. The entire CDR3 protein is CASSTHTGENYGYTF.

Regarding this clone: With the read ending 3 residues before the CDR3 end, the germline J gene is used to fill in that end. This chain links TRBV6-1 with TRBJ2-3, with 12 bases identical to TRBD2. The CDR3 runs 16 residues. Germline CDR1 is MNHNS and CDR2 is SASEGT. With 4 bases clipped from V and 2 bases from J, the junction kept 4 bases outside the gene matches. CDR3 sequence: CASSGTSGGSTDTQYF. Partial CDR3 DNA: TGTGCCAGCAGTGGTACTAGCGGGGGGTCCACAGATACG.

Notes on this clone: The read falls 3 residues short of the CDR3 end, and the missing part is taken from the germline J gene. The chain has TRBV19 and TRBJ2-7; weak D call: TRBD1 (5 bases). V was trimmed by 5 bases and J by 0 bases, leaving 14 bases between them. Germline V gene data show CDR1 as LNHDA and CDR2 as SQIVND (reference sequence). This CDR3 spans 15 amino acids. This CDR3 reads CASSPHRFLSYEQYF. Incomplete CDR3 DNA: TGTGCCAGTAGTCCCCACAGGTTTCTCTCCTACGAG.

Concerning this clone: The missing CDR3 end, 3 residues past where the read stops, is filled in from the germline J gene. J is TRBJ1-5 and V is TRBV19; TRBD1 matches at 8 bases. Germline lookup yields CDR1 LNHDA and CDR2 SQIVND (reference sequence). This CDR3 spans 14 amino acids. The trim removed 6 bases at V and 6 bases at J, leaving 7 bases unmatched. CDR3 protein: CASRTGQGTQPQHF. The DNA read from the CDR3 is TGTGCCAGTAGAACAGGACAGGGCACTCAGCCC.

On this clone itself: The missing CDR3 end, 3 residues past where the read stops, is filled in from the germline J gene. The chain couples TRBV6-2 or TRBV6-3 to TRBJ1-5; possible D gene TRBD1, 5 bases. The CDR3 consists of 16 residues. Per the germline V gene, CDR1 is MNHEY and CDR2 is SVGEGT. V gave up 2 bases and J gave up 0 bases, with 11 bases separating them. CDR3 region: CASSYRGRGSNQPQHF. The covered CDR3 bases are TGTGCCAGCAGTTACCGGGGGAGGGGTAGCAATCAGCCC.

In the case of this clone: The CDR3 end is not reached by the read, which stops 3 residues before it; the germline J gene fills it in. The V gene is TRBV14, the J gene TRBJ1-1, with 8 bases that match TRBD1. The CDR3 loop spans 17 amino acids. CDR1 SGHDN and CDR2 FVKESK come from the germline V gene. Germline trimming cut 1 base from V and 1 base from J; bases unmatched to any gene: 8. Partial CDR3 DNA: TGTGCCAGCAGCCAAGCTCACCTCGGACAGGGGAACACTGAA. Amino acids: CASSQAHLGQGNTE. The whole CDR3 protein is CASSQAHLGQGNTEAFF.

Points on this clone: The CDR3 end lies 3 residues beyond the end of the read and is filled in from the germline J gene. V is TRBV18 and J is TRBJ2-2; tentative D call: TRBD1 (5 bases). Per germline, CDR1 KGHSH and CDR2 LQKENI. V was cut by 3 bases and J by 0 bases, with 8 bases left in between. The CDR3 consists of 15 residues. CDR3 residues: CASSPAGTNTGELFF. The covered CDR3 bases are TGTGCCAGCTCACCGGCAGGGACGAACACCGGGGAG.

With respect to this clone: The read terminates 3 residues ahead of where the CDR3 ends, so the germline J gene completes it. The chain is built from TRBV19 and TRBJ1-5, with D unclear. Trimming took 3 bases from V and 7 from J, leaving 10 bases between them. The CDR3 length is 13 residues. The germline V gene has CDR1 LNHDA and CDR2 SQIVND (reference sequence). CDR3 bases read: TGTGCCAGTAGTATGGCGGGTTTCCAGCCC. As protein: CASSMAGFQP. The full CDR3 reads CASSMAGFQPQHF.

Worth noting for this clone: The read ends 3 residues before the CDR3 terminus; that terminus is restored from the germline J gene. The chain recombines TRBV7-9 with TRBJ2-1, with D possibly being TRBD1 (5 bases). The CDR3 has 14 residues. Germline V lookup: CDR1 SEHNR, CDR2 FQNEAQ (reference sequence). V was pared by 8 bases and J by 2 bases, with 13 bases between. CDR3 bases read: TGTGCCAGCGAGAAAGGGGTAACCTACAATGAG. It encodes CASEKGVTYNE. The whole CDR3 sequence is CASEKGVTYNEQFF.